This TCR beta chain stems from a study of blood T cell repertoires in COVID-19. This clone was seen a single time. The CDR3 sequence is 14 residues long. Per the germline V gene, CDR1 is SGHRS and CDR2 is YFSETQ. Trimming removed 2 bases from V and 3 bases from J; junction bases left unmatched: 5. TCRdb's copy holds only in-frame clones and misses some; the assay was immunoSEQ multiplex PCR. The sample lists 25,000 to 30,000 clones, roughly 90% occurring once. The sample taken for sequencing was peripheral blood. The chain is built from TRBV5-1 and TRBJ2-7; 7 bases align to TRBD2. This TCR derives from a human donor in a cohort sampled during active COVID-19. The DNA for the CDR3 is TGCGCCAGCAGCTTAGCGGGGAGAGGCTACGAGCAGTACTTC. Protein sequence: CASSLAGRGYEQYF.